This is a list of T cell receptor beta chains from one sample in a study of blood T cell repertoires in COVID-19. Libraries were prepared by immunoSEQ multiplex PCR; TCRdb keeps only in-frame clonotypes and omits some of them. Among fewer than 350,000 clones listed, about 91% were seen once. The sequencing sample was made of peripheral blood. Receptors were obtained from a man aged 25 to 45 with COVID-19, enrolled during active disease. The CDR3 runs from the conserved cysteine through the conserved F or W. A D gene is named only where the DNA matches it firmly.

>TRBJ2-5|TRBD2|TRBV5-1
CASSPMDSGGETQYF
>TRBJ2-5|NA|TRBV7-2
CASSLRLRGQETQYF
>TRBJ2-1|TRBD1|TRBV4-1
CASSQDLRTGNEQFF
>TRBJ2-3|TRBD2|TRBV7-2
CASSKMGGGRNTQYF
>TRBJ2-7|TRBD2|TRBV4-3
CASSQVRGGNEQYF
>TRBJ2-3|TRBD2|TRBV7-6
CASSPLWTSGDTQYF
>TRBJ2-5|TRBD1|TRBV5-1
CASSPDRGQETQYF
>TRBJ1-1|NA|TRBV12-3/TRBV12-4
CASREERAEAFF
>TRBJ1-2|TRBD1|TRBV23-1
CASSQSGDRVGGGYTF
>TRBJ1-1|NA|TRBV23-1
CASSQSGGNTEAFF
>TRBJ1-1|NA|TRBV18
CASSPGPSYTEAFF
>TRBJ2-3|NA|TRBV11-2
CASSFLQGTDTQYF
>TRBJ1-2|NA|TRBV11-3
CASSLDNRGVNGYTF
>TRBJ1-3|TRBD1|TRBV15
CATSRVTGTGNTIYF
>TRBJ1-4|TRBD1|TRBV3-1/TRBV3-2
CASSQADRYNEKLFF
>TRBJ1-2|NA|TRBV12-5
CASGSSVFGYTF
>TRBJ2-7|NA|TRBV15
CATSRDSGYEQYF
>TRBJ2-3|NA|TRBV18
CASSRWARGNTDTQYF
>TRBJ1-1|NA|TRBV6-5
CASSYSSIVPAFF
>TRBJ2-5|TRBD2|TRBV15
CATSRVGRGDPGGETQYF
>TRBJ1-1|NA|TRBV19
CASSIAGGGYTEAFF
>TRBJ2-1|TRBD2|TRBV19
CASSVLAGDQGEQFF
>TRBJ1-5|TRBD1|TRBV28
CASSADRGGQPQHF
>TRBJ1-1|NA|TRBV29-1
CSALPSGLNTEAFF
>TRBJ1-3|NA|TRBV6-5
CASSAGSSGNTIYF
>TRBJ1-1|NA|TRBV7-3
CASSLNPVPNTEAFF
>TRBJ2-1|NA|TRBV7-3
CASSRPPGRQFF
>TRBJ1-6|TRBD1|TRBV7-8
CASSPGQGNNSPLHF
>TRBJ2-1|NA|TRBV6-5
CASSYSAALNYNEQFF
>TRBJ1-2|NA|TRBV2
CASIRQVANYGYTF
>TRBJ1-1|NA|TRBV5-4
CASSYRQIMNTEAFF
>TRBJ1-6|NA|TRBV28
CASSGGGIGNSPLHF
>TRBJ2-5|TRBD2|TRBV18
CASSPPIMAGEVTQYF
>TRBJ2-7|NA|TRBV2
CASSTGFGEQYF
>TRBJ1-2|TRBD1|TRBV3-1/TRBV3-2
CASSRVNPGQRGFNYGYTF
>TRBJ2-7|NA|TRBV28
CATRHSSYEQYF
>TRBJ2-5|TRBD2|TRBV7-2
CASSSLAGQETQYF
>TRBJ2-3|TRBD2|TRBV2
CASGPGGGRTDTQYF
>TRBJ1-2|NA|TRBV7-3
CASSLTQGSGYTF
>TRBJ1-2|NA|TRBV6-1
CASSEAPRLNYGYTF
>TRBJ1-1|NA|TRBV4-1
CASSQVIQTNTEAFF
>TRBJ2-7|NA|TRBV27
CASSLAGSYEQYF
>TRBJ2-7|TRBD1|TRBV28
CASSSTGGSYEQYF